Presented here are 26 T cell receptor beta chains from one specimen sequenced in a study of PD-L1 blockade in urothelial cancer. Repertoires were generated with immunoSEQ multiplex PCR, while TCRdb's copy carries only in-frame clones and drops some. Among around 100,000 clones listed, roughly 91% were seen once. Time point reported: pretreatment peripheral blood. The material sequenced was PBMCs, taken around atezolizumab (anti-PD-L1) treatment. Receptors were obtained from a man between 60 and 75 years old with urothelial cancer.

The chain joins TRBV5-4 to TRBJ2-3, with 8 bases matching TRBD2. Germline V gives CDR1 SGHNT, CDR2 YYREEE (reference sequence). With V trimmed by 2 bases and J by 2 bases, 4 bases remained unmatched. The CDR3 extends over 15 amino acids. The CDR3 DNA is TGTGCCAGCAGCTTAATAGGACTAGCCACAGATACGCAGTATTTT. Its translation is CASSLIGLATDTQYF.

The chain recombines TRBV15 with TRBJ2-1, with 7 bases fitting TRBD2. Germline V gene data show CDR1 as LNHNV and CDR2 as YYDKDF (reference sequence). V gave up 0 bases and J gave up 7 bases; unmatched junction bases: 6. This CDR3 spans 15 amino acids. CDR3 sequence reads: CATSREWRERNEQFF. DNA for the CDR3: TGTGCCACCAGCAGAGAGTGGCGGGAGAGGAATGAGCAGTTCTTC.

This chain joins TRBV19 and TRBJ2-7; 11 bases align to TRBD1. From germline, CDR1 is LNHDA and CDR2 SQIVND (reference sequence). With V trimmed by 4 bases and J by 6 bases, 5 bases remained unmatched. The CDR3 loop spans 14 amino acids. The CDR3 region has the DNA TGTGCCAGTAGTACCGGACAGGGGGCAAGCGAGCAGTACTTC. Translated: CASSTGQGASEQYF.

The J gene is TRBJ2-2, the V gene TRBV2; D remains ambiguous. Germline V gene data show CDR1 as SNHLY and CDR2 as FYNNEI. V was cut by 6 bases and J by 6 bases, with 17 bases left in between. This CDR3 region has 15 residues. The CDR3 here is CASRADLVLSGELFF. CDR3 DNA: TGTGCCAGCAGAGCAGACCTAGTGCTCTCCGGGGAGCTGTTTTTT. The whole variable domain, filled in from reference TRBV2 and TRBJ2-2, reads EPEVTQTPSHQVTQMGQEVILRCVPISNHLYFYWYRQILGQKVEFLVSFYNNEISEKSEIFDDQFSVERPDGSNFTLKIRSTKLEDSAMYFCASRADLVLSGELFFGEGSRLTVL.

CDR3 loop: CASTQPGLAPEVRQFF. The DNA for the CDR3 is TGTGCCAGCACCCAACCGGGACTAGCGCCGGAAGTCCGGCAGTTCTTC. J is TRBJ2-1 and V is TRBV28; 10 bases match TRBD2. Germline lookup yields CDR1 MDHEN and CDR2 SYDVKM. This CDR3 spans 16 amino acids. V was clipped by 7 bases and J by 12 bases; unmatched bases: 18. Full variable domain (rest looked up from reference TRBV28 and TRBJ2-1): DVKVTQSSRYLVKRTGEKVFLECVQDMDHENMFWYRQDPGLGLRLIYFSYDVKMKEKGDIPEGYSVSREKKERFSLILESASTNQTSMYLCASTQPGLAPEVRQFFGPGTRLTVL.

The genes are TRBV11-3 and TRBJ1-1, with D possibly TRBD1 on 5 matching bases. V lost 8 bases, J lost 5 bases, and 15 bases lay in between. Germline V CDR1 and CDR2: SGHNT, YENEEA. The CDR3 extends over 13 amino acids. The CDR3 loop reads CASAIGVDTEAFF. For the CDR3, the DNA is TGTGCCAGCGCGATAGGGGTCGATACTGAAGCTTTCTTT. The whole variable domain, filled in from reference TRBV11-3 and TRBJ1-1, reads EAGVVQSPRYKIIEKKQPVAFWCNPISGHNTLYWYLQNLGQGPELLIRYENEEAVDDSQLPKDRFSAERLKGVDSTLKIQPAELGDSAVYLCASAIGVDTEAFFGQGTRLTVV.

The rearrangement joins TRBV5-4 to TRBJ1-6, with TRBD1 matching over 7 bases. After removal of 0 bases from V and 7 bases from J, the junction contained 1 base not matched to a gene. This CDR3 comprises 14 residues. Germline CDR1 is SGHNT and CDR2 is YYREEE (reference sequence). This CDR3 reads CASSLDRGNSPLHF. CDR3 coding DNA: TGTGCCAGCAGCTTGGACAGGGGAAATTCACCCCTCCACTTT.

This chain links TRBV4-1 with TRBJ1-4; the D gene is possibly TRBD1 (5 bases). Germline V gene sequence: CDR1 MGHRA, CDR2 YSYEKL. This CDR3 has 17 amino acids. The germline V and J ends were trimmed by 5 bases and 1 base, with 17 bases remaining between them. Here the CDR3 reads CASSDPGRRVTNEKLFF. Here the CDR3 DNA reads TGCGCCAGCAGCGACCCGGGACGGAGGGTAACTAATGAAAAACTGTTTTTT.

The chain links TRBV5-4 to TRBJ2-7; 9 positions match TRBD1. The CDR3 contains 14 residues. The germline V gene has CDR1 SGHNT and CDR2 YYREEE (reference sequence). V was clipped by 3 bases and J by 3 bases; unmatched bases: 4. CDR3 sequence (DNA): TGTGCCAGCAGCTCTTGGACAGGGGACTACGAGCAGTACTTC. This translates into CASSSWTGDYEQYF.

The J gene is TRBJ2-1, the V gene TRBV19; 7 nucleotides align to TRBD2. There are 13 residues in the CDR3. Germline V gene lookup returns CDR1 LNHDA and CDR2 SQIVND (reference sequence). The ends lost 1 base at V and 10 bases at J; junction bases unmatched: 4. CDR3 nucleotides: TGTGCCAGTAGTATAGGAAGTAGCGGGGAGCAGTTCTTC. Protein: CASSIGSSGEQFF.

This chain links TRBV7-3 with TRBJ2-7, with TRBD1 matching over 8 bases. This CDR3 is built from 14 residues. In germline, CDR1 is SGHTA, CDR2 FQGTGA. V lost 5 bases and J lost 0; bases outside the gene matches: 3. CDR3 protein: CASSRDRSSYEQYF. CDR3 sequence (DNA): TGTGCCAGCAGCAGGGACAGGAGCTCCTACGAGCAGTACTTC.

Worth noting for this clone: Other nucleotide sequences from this sample produce the same CDR3. This chain joins TRBV27 and TRBJ1-5; D uncertain. CDR3 size: 12 residues. The germline V gene has CDR1 MNHEY and CDR2 SMNVEV (reference sequence). The ends were cut back, 5 bases at V and 4 bases at J, with 6 bases in the middle. CDR3 sequence: CASSPLNQPQHF. The CDR3 coding sequence is TGTGCCAGCAGTCCCCTAAATCAGCCCCAGCATTTT.

The chain has TRBV7-3 and TRBJ2-3; 7 bases match TRBD2. Germline CDR1 and CDR2: SGHTA and FQGTGA. This CDR3 spans 14 amino acids. Losses at the gene ends were 6 bases for V and 2 bases for J; bases not matched to a gene: 5. In nucleotides, the CDR3 is TGTGCCAGCAGGCAGGGACTACACACAGATACGCAGTATTTT. It translates to CASRQGLHTDTQYF.

This clone was counted a few times. The rearrangement joins TRBV2 to TRBJ1-5, with TRBD1 identical over 10 bases. The junction had 8 bases not matched to a gene; V was cut back by 5 bases and J by 7 bases. Germline V CDR1 and CDR2: SNHLY, FYNNEI. There are 15 residues in the CDR3. CDR3 protein: CASSPFGTGDQPQHF. In DNA, the CDR3 is TGTGCCAGCAGTCCTTTCGGGACAGGGGACCAGCCCCAGCATTTT. Together with reference TRBV2 and TRBJ1-5, the CDR3 gives the full variable domain: EPEVTQTPSHQVTQMGQEVILRCVPISNHLYFYWYRQILGQKVEFLVSFYNNEISEKSEIFDDQFSVERPDGSNFTLKIRSTKLEDSAMYFCASSPFGTGDQPQHFGDGTRLSIL.

The V and J genes are TRBV7-3 and TRBJ1-2; no clear D gene. V was shortened by 4 bases and J by 2 bases, with 8 bases between the two germline ends. The germline V gene encodes CDR1 SGHTA and CDR2 FQGTGA. The CDR3 contains 13 residues. CDR3 DNA: TGTGCCAGCAGCTCCGGGTTAAACTATGGCTACACCTTC. It is translated as CASSSGLNYGYTF.

The J gene is TRBJ2-2, the V gene TRBV9, with D uncertain. V was pared by 0 bases and J by 4 bases, with 7 bases between. CDR1 and CDR2 (germline): SGDLS, YYNGEE. The CDR3 runs to 14 residues. The CDR3 DNA reads TGTGCCAGCAGCGTAGGCACTCCCACCGGGGAGCTGTTTTTT. Its protein product is CASSVGTPTGELFF.

This clone was recorded once. The chain combines TRBV28 with TRBJ2-7; 8 bases fit TRBD1. The V segment lost 4 bases and the J segment 3 bases; nucleotides outside the gene matches: 2. Germline CDR1 is MDHEN and CDR2 is SYDVKM. CDR3 length equals 13 residues. The CDR3 loop is CASSWGQDYEQYF. Written as DNA, the CDR3 is TGTGCCAGCAGTTGGGGACAGGACTACGAGCAGTACTTC.

The V and J genes are TRBV6-1 and TRBJ2-1, with 10 bases identical to TRBD2. Per germline, CDR1 MNHNS and CDR2 SASEGT. This CDR3 spans 15 amino acids. CDR3 bases: TGTGCGGGGGCCAGCGGGAGGGCCACGAGGAATGAGCAGTTCTTC. Protein sequence: CAGASGRATRNEQFF.

The V and J genes are TRBV4-3 and TRBJ2-1; D might be TRBD1 (5 bases). Germline V gene sequence: CDR1 LGHNA, CDR2 YSLEER. The CDR3 loop spans 15 amino acids. Trimming shortened V by 1 base and J by 4 bases, and 11 bases separated the two germline ends. CDR3 DNA: TGCGCCAGCAGCCAAGTTTTCGACAGATACAATGAGCAGTTCTTC. Protein sequence: CASSQVFDRYNEQFF.

The chain joins TRBV5-4 to TRBJ1-1; D remains unclear. V lost 5 bases, J lost 2 bases, and 13 bases lay in between. The germline CDR1 and CDR2 sequences are SGHNT and YYREEE (reference sequence). The CDR3 is made up of 14 amino acids. CDR3 protein: CASRRENRNTEAFF. The CDR3 nucleotides read TGTGCCAGCAGGAGGGAGAATCGAAACACTGAAGCTTTCTTT.

The chain is built from TRBV5-5 and TRBJ1-1; TRBD1 might be the D (6 bases). V was pared by 6 bases and J by 0 bases, with 15 bases between. CDR3 size: 15 residues. Per germline, CDR1 SGHKS and CDR2 YYEKEE (reference sequence). CDR3 DNA sequence: TGTGCCAGCACCCGACAGGAACTTATGAACACTGAAGCTTTCTTT. This codes for CASTRQELMNTEAFF.

The table lists this clone with a few counts. The chain uses TRBV4-2 and TRBJ1-5; TRBD1 might be the D (5 bases). CDR3 length equals 14 residues. V was pared by 0 bases and J by 4 bases, with 7 bases between. Germline V gene sequence: CDR1 LGHNA, CDR2 YNFKEQ. In DNA, the CDR3 is TGTGCCAGCAGCCAAGACGGGGGAAATCAGCCCCAGCATTTT. Translation: CASSQDGGNQPQHF.

This chain links TRBV27 with TRBJ2-3; D possibly corresponds to TRBD2 (6 bases). The germline V gene encodes CDR1 MNHEY and CDR2 SMNVEV (reference sequence). CDR3 length equals 14 residues. Trimming stripped 3 bases from V and 8 bases from J, with 15 bases between. This CDR3 is CASSFWGDQATQYF. CDR3 sequence (DNA): TGTGCCAGCAGTTTTTGGGGGGACCAAGCTACGCAGTATTTT.

This chain connects TRBV9 to TRBJ2-1; a possible D gene is TRBD1 (6 bases). CDR3 length: 13 residues. Germline-derived CDR1 and CDR2 are SGDLS and YYNGEE. The V gene lost 3 bases and the J gene lost 10 bases, with 14 bases spanning the gap. The CDR3 sequence is CASSESIGQEQFF. The CDR3 coding sequence is TGTGCCAGCAGCGAGAGCATTGGACAGGAGCAGTTCTTC.

The V gene is TRBV10-3, the J gene TRBJ1-4; 9 bases are shared with TRBD1. J was trimmed by 5 bases and V by 7 bases; bases with no gene match: 8. The length of the CDR3 is 15 residues. The germline gives CDR1 ENHRY, CDR2 SYGVKD. The CDR3 protein is CAITRTGTGNEKLFF. The CDR3 DNA sequence: TGTGCCATCACAAGAACCGGGACAGGGAATGAAAAACTGTTTTTT.

The rearrangement uses TRBV5-1 and TRBJ1-3, with 7 bases aligning to TRBD1. Trimming took 4 bases from V and 2 from J; bases not matched to a gene: 6. There are 15 residues in the CDR3. Germline-derived CDR1 and CDR2 are SGHRS and YFSETQ. As DNA, the CDR3 is TGCGCCAGCAGCGTCTCGACAGGGACTGGAAACACCATATATTTT. It yields the protein CASSVSTGTGNTIYF.